The present T cell receptor beta chain was sequenced within a study of blood T cells in healthy people across ages. Overall study results and limits: Roughly linearly, TCR beta diversity per million T cells fell as age increased. Diversity figures derived from one million T cells were judged to underestimate the true value.

CDR1 and CDR2 from the germline V gene are SEHNR and FQNEAQ (reference sequence). The CDR3 has 15 amino acids. Deletions cut 2 bases from V and 12 bases from J, with 19 bases between. Details on this clonotype: No antigen is known for it.

Through a sample-barcoded 5' primer and a J-beta primer mix, a second PCR was run for roughly 6 to 11 cycles. Each TCR beta cDNA got a 12-nucleotide random molecular identifier. Per sample, CDR3-containing paired-end reads numbered at least 2.5 million. TCRdb processed the 5' RACE reads anew with MiXCR; each CDR3 protein has one entry. The sample lists 1.5 million to 2 million distinct CDR3 sequences, more than 35% occurring once. The sequence came from a human donor in good health. Sequencing was carried out using blood. The chain uses TRBV7-9 and TRBJ2-2, with TRBD2 as a possible D gene (6 bases). In DNA, the CDR3 is TGTGCCAGCAGCTTATTAACCGGGACTTCAGGGAAGCTGTTTTTT. It yields the protein CASSLLTGTSGKLFF.